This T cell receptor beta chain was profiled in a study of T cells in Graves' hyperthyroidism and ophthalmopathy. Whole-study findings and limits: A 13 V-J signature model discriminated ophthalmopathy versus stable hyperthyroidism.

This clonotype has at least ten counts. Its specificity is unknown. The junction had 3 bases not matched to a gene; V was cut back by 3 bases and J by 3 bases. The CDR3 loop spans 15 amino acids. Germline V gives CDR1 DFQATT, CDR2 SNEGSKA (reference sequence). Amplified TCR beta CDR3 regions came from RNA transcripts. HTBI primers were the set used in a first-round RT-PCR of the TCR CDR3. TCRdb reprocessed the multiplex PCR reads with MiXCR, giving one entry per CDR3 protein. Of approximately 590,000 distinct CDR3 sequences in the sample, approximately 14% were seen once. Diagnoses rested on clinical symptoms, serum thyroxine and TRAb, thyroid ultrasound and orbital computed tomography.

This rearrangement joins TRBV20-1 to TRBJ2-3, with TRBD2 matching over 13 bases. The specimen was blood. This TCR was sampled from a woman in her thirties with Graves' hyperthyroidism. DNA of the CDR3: TGCAGTGCTAGGGAGGGACTAGCGGGGACAGATACGCAGTATTTT. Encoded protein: CSAREGLAGTDTQYF.